The table lists the clone carrying this T cell receptor beta chain with many counts. Its target is unknown. The CDR3 covers 15 residues. With V trimmed by 6 bases and J by 3 bases, 4 bases remained unmatched. Germline V gives CDR1 MDHEN, CDR2 SYDVKM. This record belongs to a study of T-cell reconstitution after alpha-beta-depleted transplantation in children. Findings and caveats of the study: Newly produced T cells mostly accounted for T-cell counts and diversity one year post-transplant. Surviving recipient T cells and thymic progenitors produced the high day-60 TCRbeta diversity seen in some patients. Reportedly, alpha-beta T cells present about two months post-transplant originated from several hundred expanded clones of graft origin.

Unique molecular identifiers were incorporated when the TCRbeta library was constructed. MiXCR, run by TCRdb on the PCR reads, gives a single entry per CDR3 protein. This sample carries fewer than 700,000 distinct CDR3 sequences, 10% to 15% of them seen once, and the ten largest clones take around 2%. The gene calls are TRBV28 and TRBJ2-2, with TRBD1 identical over 10 bases. The clonotype comes from a male patient younger than 18 who had a stem cell transplant for acute myeloid leukemia, so the T cells may come from the graft donor. Material: PBMCs, mostly from graft donor cells, obtained 360 days after TCRalphabeta/CD19-depleted stem cell transplant. CDR3 DNA: TGTGCCAGCAGCACGGGACAGGGGCACACCGGGGAGCTGTTTTTT. It yields the protein CASSTGQGHTGELFF.